The 2 T cell receptor beta chains below were found in one sample sequenced in a study of beta chain features in type 1 diabetes. Expressed TCRB transcripts were sequenced, since all the RNA that had been isolated was reverse transcribed. Assay: immunoSEQ multiplex PCR; the TCRdb copy retains only in-frame clones and omits some. The sample lists 970,000 or so clones, about 17% occurring once. The sequencing sample was made of naive CD4+ T cells from blood. The receptors stem from a young woman in good health.

The chain uses TRBV5-1 and TRBJ2-1; a possible D gene is TRBD2 (6 bases). The CDR3 loop spans 15 amino acids. Trimming pared 0 bases from V and 4 bases from J, leaving 11 bases between. CDR1 and CDR2 (germline): SGHRS, YFSETQ. CDR3: CASSLGGTAYNEQFF. DNA for the CDR3: TGCGCCAGCAGCTTGGGCGGGACGGCGTACAATGAGCAGTTCTTC. Looking up the rest from reference TRBV5-1 and TRBJ2-1 gives the full variable domain: KAGVTQTPRYLIKTRGQQVTLSCSPISGHRSVSWYQQTPGQGLQFLFEYFSETQRNKGNFPGRFSGRQFSNSRSEMNVSTLELGDSALYLCASSLGGTAYNEQFFGPGTRLTVL.

V and J are TRBV7-8 and TRBJ1-2, with D uncertain. The germline V gene encodes CDR1 SGHVS and CDR2 FQNEAQ. Trimming pared 1 base from V and 8 bases from J, leaving 20 bases between. The CDR3 is 16 residues long. The CDR3 DNA follows: TGTGCCAGCAGCTTAGGTGACGGGATGTACGGGCGGGGCTACACCTTC. Translation: CASSLGDGMYGRGYTF.